One sample yielded the 22 T cell receptor beta chains listed below, sequenced in a study of blood T cell repertoires in COVID-19. Here immunoSEQ multiplex PCR was the method, and the copy in TCRdb shows in-frame clones only, minus some. This table holds around 250,000 clones, roughly 80% found once. The sequenced material came from PBMCs or T cells enriched from blood (not recorded which). These receptors originate from a man in his forties who had been exposed to COVID-19.

There are many counts of this clone. CDR3 nucleotide sequence: TGTGCCACCAGTGACCCTAGCGGGAGAGGCGATGAGCAGTTCTTC. Translated: CATSDPSGRGDEQFF. The gene calls are TRBV24-1 and TRBJ2-1; TRBD2 matches 10 bases. This CDR3 has 15 amino acids. J was trimmed by 8 bases and V by 4 bases; bases with no gene match: 7. Looked up from germline, CDR1 is KGHDR and CDR2 is SFDVKD.

The V gene is TRBV29-1, the J gene TRBJ2-3; 9 bases map to TRBD2. Trimming took 2 bases from V and 10 from J; bases not matched to a gene: 4. Germline V gene data show CDR1 as SQVTM and CDR2 as ANQGSEA. This CDR3 comprises 12 residues. CDR3 nucleotides: TGCAGCGTTGAAAATAGCGGGAGTGCGCAGTATTTT. Its translation: CSVENSGSAQYF.

This clone was observed a single time. The CDR3 bases are TGTGCCAGCAGCTTCAGGGGACATGCACGCCGAATCTACGAGCAGTACTTC. The encoded protein is CASSFRGHARRIYEQYF. The V gene is TRBV5-6, the J gene TRBJ2-7; the D gene is possibly TRBD1 (6 bases). Germline V CDR1 and CDR2: SGHDT, YYEEEE. V lost 2 bases to trimming and J lost 3 bases, with 21 bases between them. The CDR3 is 17 residues long.

The genes are TRBV30 and TRBJ1-6, with D possibly matching TRBD1 (5 bases). Germline V lookup: CDR1 GTSNPN, CDR2 SVGIG (reference sequence). CDR3 length: 19 residues. V lost 0 bases and J lost 1, with 19 bases in between. The CDR3, as DNA: TGTGCCTGGAGTGTAGAAGGCGGACTGGGGGGATCCTATAATTCACCCCTCCACTTT. It yields the protein CAWSVEGGLGGSYNSPLHF.

This clone was found a few times. This chain uses TRBV23-1 with TRBJ1-6; TRBD1 matches 7 bases. Being an ORF, TRBV23-1 has a function that is uncertain. The CDR3 extends over 15 amino acids. Trimming at V came to 2 bases and at J to 6 bases, leaving 4 bases not matched to a gene. CDR3 sequence: CASSQMGTVNSPLHF. The CDR3 DNA follows: TGCGCCAGCAGTCAAATGGGGACAGTTAATTCACCCCTCCACTTT.

In this sample, this clone turned up many times. This chain joins TRBV25-1 and TRBJ2-3; D unclear. Trimming removed 3 bases at V and 2 bases at J, with 9 bases between. Germline assignment: CDR1 MGHDK and CDR2 SYGVNS. The CDR3 has 14 residues. The chain's CDR3 is CASSDGTITDTQYF. CDR3 DNA: TGTGCCAGCAGTGATGGCACAATCACAGATACGCAGTATTTT.

The rearrangement joins TRBV19 to TRBJ2-3; 11 bases agree with TRBD2. The CDR3 runs to 16 residues. CDR1 is LNHDA, CDR2 SQIVND, per germline (reference sequence). V shed 4 bases and J 3 bases; nucleotides not matched to a gene: 6. The CDR3 DNA follows: TGTGCCAGTAGTACCATTAGCGGGAGGGAAACAGATACGCAGTATTTT. Translating gives CASSTISGRETDTQYF.

This clone has more than one count but fewer than ten. V is TRBV5-6 and J is TRBJ1-2; tentatively, D is TRBD1 (6 bases). The CDR3 contains 14 residues. The V gene lost 0 bases and the J gene lost 6 bases, with 12 bases spanning the gap. From germline, CDR1 is SGHDT and CDR2 YYEEEE. The CDR3 loop reads CASSLGRGVNGYTF. The DNA of the CDR3 is TGTGCCAGCAGCTTGGGCAGGGGAGTAAATGGCTACACCTTC. Full variable domain (missing parts from reference TRBV5-6 and TRBJ1-2): DAGVTQSPTHLIKTRGQQVTLRCSPKSGHDTVSWYQQALGQGPQFIFQYYEEEERQRGNFPDRFSGHQFPNYSSELNVNALLLGDSALYLCASSLGRGVNGYTFGSGTRLTVV.

V gene TRBV25-1 combines with J gene TRBJ1-4, with 7 bases lining up with TRBD1. CDR1 is MGHDK, CDR2 SYGVNS, per germline. The junction had 5 bases not matched to a gene; V was cut back by 6 bases and J by 7 bases. CDR3 size: 13 residues. CDR3 sequence (DNA): TGTGCCAGCAGAGGACAGGTCGTTGAAAAACTGTTTTTT. Translated, it gives CASRGQVVEKLFF.

This clone was counted once. The J gene is TRBJ1-3, the V gene TRBV5-8; D not certain. V lost 0 bases and J 1 base, leaving 8 bases between the germline ends. Germline CDR1 SGHTS, CDR2 YDEGEE. This CDR3 has 15 residues. The CDR3 DNA reads as TGTGCCAGCAGCTTGGGACAAACATCTGGAAACACCATATATTTT. This translates into CASSLGQTSGNTIYF.

V and J are TRBV27 and TRBJ2-7, with D tentatively TRBD1 (6 bases). Germline lookup yields CDR1 MNHEY and CDR2 SMNVEV (reference sequence). V lost 0 bases and J 4 bases, leaving 13 bases between the germline ends. There are 15 residues in the CDR3. The CDR3 sequence is CASSLSWGPDYEQYF. CDR3 DNA sequence: TGTGCCAGCAGTTTATCGTGGGGGCCTGATTACGAGCAGTACTTC.

This sequence joins TRBV29-1 and TRBJ1-1; 10 bases fit TRBD1. CDR3 length: 16 residues. The germline gives CDR1 SQVTM, CDR2 ANQGSEA. J was trimmed by 5 bases and V by 2 bases; bases with no gene match: 11. The chain's CDR3 is CSVEWNDRGRWTEAFF. The CDR3 nucleotides read TGCAGCGTTGAATGGAACGACAGGGGGCGATGGACTGAAGCTTTCTTT.

The chain recombines TRBV3-1 (or the pseudogene TRBV3-2) with TRBJ2-4; D not certain. CDR1 is LGHDT and CDR2 is YNNKEL in the germline V gene (reference sequence). This CDR3 spans 14 amino acids. V lost 4 bases and J lost 15, with 22 bases in between. The CDR3 sequence is CASSPTRSAASGYF. In nucleotides, the CDR3 is TGTGCCAGCAGCCCAACCCGATCGGCGGCCTCGGGGTACTTC.

The J gene is TRBJ2-7, the V gene TRBV10-3; TRBD1 agrees at 8 bases. This CDR3 region has 13 residues. With V trimmed by 6 bases and J by 5 bases, 6 bases remained unmatched. Germline assignment: CDR1 ENHRY and CDR2 SYGVKD. In nucleotides, the CDR3 is TGTGCCATCAGGGCGACAGGGGATAACGAGCAGTACTTC. Residues: CAIRATGDNEQYF.

This clone has only one observation. This sequence joins TRBV24-1 and TRBJ1-2; D may be TRBD1 (5 bases). V was cut by 4 bases and J by 1 base, with 9 bases left in between. The CDR3 loop spans 14 amino acids. Per the germline V gene, CDR1 is KGHDR and CDR2 is SFDVKD. CDR3 region: CATSDIQVNYGYTF. The DNA for the CDR3 is TGTGCCACCAGTGACATACAGGTTAACTATGGCTACACCTTC.

With regard to this clone: Other DNA sequences in this specimen translate into the identical CDR3. The chain carries TRBV29-1 and TRBJ1-2, with 7 bases fitting TRBD1. The CDR3 spans 12 residues. After removal of 7 bases from V and 2 bases from J, the junction contained 4 bases not matched to a gene. Germline CDR1 reads SQVTM; CDR2 reads ANQGSEA. CDR3 residues: CSGETGNYGYTF. The CDR3 nucleotides are TGCAGCGGGGAGACAGGGAACTATGGCTACACCTTC.

The chain carries TRBV5-1 and TRBJ2-3; possibly TRBD2 for D (5 bases). Trimming took 3 bases from V and 10 from J, leaving 9 bases between them. This CDR3 has 11 amino acids. Germline V gene lookup returns CDR1 SGHRS and CDR2 YFSETQ. The chain's CDR3 is CASSWRTSQYF. The CDR3 bases are TGCGCCAGCAGCTGGCGGACTTCGCAGTATTTT.

The J gene is TRBJ2-7, the V gene TRBV2; 7 bases are a match to TRBD1. Germline V CDR1 and CDR2: SNHLY, FYNNEI. With V trimmed by 6 bases and J by 4 bases, 9 bases remained unmatched. The CDR3 is 14 amino acids. The CDR3 here is CASRFDRALYEQYF. The CDR3, as DNA: TGTGCCAGCAGGTTCGACAGGGCGCTTTACGAGCAGTACTTC.

This sequence joins TRBV6-5 and TRBJ2-1, with a possible D match to TRBD1 (6 bases). The germline V and J ends were trimmed by 6 bases and 0 bases, with 12 bases remaining between them. CDR1 and CDR2 from the germline V gene are MNHEY and SVGAGI. This CDR3 has 15 amino acids. CDR3 sequence (DNA): TGTGCCAGCAGAAACAGGGTCGACTCCTACAATGAGCAGTTCTTC. Protein: CASRNRVDSYNEQFF.

The count of this clone is one. The chain combines TRBV5-1 with TRBJ1-6, with 7 bases matching TRBD1. Trimming removed 5 bases from V and 5 bases from J; junction bases left unmatched: 7. The CDR3 runs to 15 residues. CDR1 is SGHRS, CDR2 YFSETQ, per germline. CDR3 region: CASRSGTDHNSPLHF. CDR3 nucleotides: TGCGCCAGCAGATCCGGGACAGATCATAATTCACCCCTCCACTTT.

The CDR3 loop reads CASSQGDRGDADTQYF. The CDR3 DNA follows: TGTGCCAGCAGCCAAGGGGACAGGGGGGATGCAGATACGCAGTATTTT. This chain joins TRBV14 and TRBJ2-3, with 11 bases aligning to TRBD1. The CDR3 length is 16 residues. The germline V gene has CDR1 SGHDN and CDR2 FVKESK. V lost 1 base to trimming and J lost 4 bases; unmatched junction nucleotides: 4. Using reference TRBV14 and TRBJ2-3 for the parts outside the CDR3, the full variable domain is EAGVTQFPSHSVIEKGQTVTLRCDPISGHDNLYWYRRVMGKEIKFLLHFVKESKQDESGMPNNRFLAERTGGTYSTLKVQPAELEDSGVYFCASSQGDRGDADTQYFGPGTRLTVL.

The chain employs TRBV10-1 and TRBJ1-5; D gene uncertain. The germline V gene has CDR1 WNHNN and CDR2 SYGVQD (reference sequence). The V and J ends lost 2 bases and 5 bases respectively, with 4 bases between them. The CDR3 extends over 12 amino acids. The CDR3 protein is CASSEADQPQHF. The CDR3 DNA sequence: TGCGCCAGCAGTGAGGCGGATCAGCCCCAGCATTTT.